These 11 T cell receptor beta chains were all obtained from the same sample, sequenced in a study of breast tumors, draining lymph nodes, adjacent tissues. TCRdb independently ran MiXCR on the multiplex PCR reads; one entry per CDR3 protein. The sample has 30,000 to 40,000 distinct CDR3 sequences; roughly 32% are singletons. The sample taken for sequencing was breast tumor tissue. All receptors come from a female donor with breast cancer. Some clones in this sample may be carry-over from other donors' samples.

There are a few counts of this clonotype. The V gene is TRBV5-6, the J gene TRBJ2-4; D gene ambiguous. This CDR3 is 15 amino acids long. V lost 4 bases to trimming and J lost 0 bases, with 11 bases between them. CDR1 and CDR2 (germline): SGHDT, YYEEEE. The CDR3 reads CASSPRTLAKNIQYF. The CDR3 DNA sequence: TGTGCCAGCAGCCCTAGGACGTTAGCCAAAAACATTCAGTACTTC.

In this sample, this clonotype turned up many times. The chain carries TRBV24-1 and TRBJ2-7; 10 bases align to TRBD1. CDR3 length equals 15 residues. Germline values: CDR1 KGHDR, CDR2 SFDVKD. J gave up 4 bases and V 2 bases, and 4 bases lay outside the gene matches. The CDR3 DNA reads as TGTGCCACCAGTGATTCGGGACAGGGGAGATACGAGCAGTACTTC. This sequence encodes CATSDSGQGRYEQYF.

This rearrangement joins TRBV2 to TRBJ2-7, with 9 bases that match TRBD2. The trim removed 6 bases at V and 5 bases at J, leaving 5 bases unmatched. Germline CDR1 is SNHLY and CDR2 is FYNNEI. CDR3 size: 13 residues. CDR3 protein: CASRNSGRDEQYF. The CDR3 coding sequence is TGTGCCAGCAGGAATAGCGGGAGAGACGAGCAGTACTTC.

This chain connects TRBV4-2 to TRBJ2-2, with TRBD1 as a possible D gene (9 bases). The CDR3 length is 19 residues. With 3 bases removed from V and 5 bases from J, the gap between germline ends came to 25 bases. Per germline, CDR1 LGHNA and CDR2 YNFKEQ. The chain's CDR3 is CASSQGQGTVAGTTGELFF. The DNA of the CDR3 is TGTGCCAGCAGCCAGGGACAGGGTACGGTAGCGGGAACAACCGGGGAGCTGTTTTTT.

The sample holds many counts of this clonotype. The chain is built from TRBV4-2 and TRBJ1-2; weak D call: TRBD1 (5 bases). The germline V and J ends were trimmed by 1 base and 7 bases, with 19 bases remaining between them. Germline loops: CDR1 LGHNA, CDR2 YNFKEQ. This CDR3 is built from 16 residues. The CDR3: CASSQASMQGKPGYTF. The DNA for the CDR3 is TGTGCCAGCAGCCAAGCTTCAATGCAGGGAAAGCCTGGCTACACCTTC.

This clonotype was counted once. The rearrangement uses TRBV29-1 and TRBJ2-2; 7 positions agree with TRBD1. The CDR3 length is 14 residues. V lost 7 bases and J lost 0; bases outside the gene matches: 5. Germline V gene data show CDR1 as SQVTM and CDR2 as ANQGSEA. The CDR3 nucleotides read TGCAGCGGGACCGGACAGGCGAACACCGGGGAGCTGTTTTTT. This gives the protein CSGTGQANTGELFF.

This clonotype has at least ten counts. This sequence joins TRBV10-3 and TRBJ1-3; D is ambiguous. This CDR3 has 16 amino acids. Germline V lookup: CDR1 ENHRY, CDR2 SYGVKD. Trimming removed 5 bases from V and 0 bases from J, with 14 bases in between. The CDR3 nucleotides are TGTGCCATCAGTAGTAAGGTACAGCACTCTGGAAACACCATATATTTT. Protein: CAISSKVQHSGNTIYF.

Only a few counts were recorded for this clonotype. The rearrangement uses TRBV5-1 and TRBJ2-5, with D possibly being TRBD2 (7 bases). V was shortened by 4 bases and J by 0 bases, with 13 bases between the two germline ends. The CDR3 contains 15 residues. Germline V CDR1 and CDR2: SGHRS, YFSETQ. The CDR3 nucleotides read TGCGCCAGCAGCGTGGGAGGGGGGTACCAAGAGACCCAGTACTTC. Amino acids: CASSVGGGYQETQYF.

This clonotype was counted many times. The chain couples TRBV7-2 to TRBJ2-1; D remains ambiguous. Germline loops: CDR1 SGHTA, CDR2 FQGNSA. The germline V and J ends were trimmed by 1 base and 0 bases, with 10 bases remaining between them. The CDR3 has 16 residues. The CDR3 DNA is TGTGCCAGCAGCTTAGTCGGCACGAGCTCCTACAATGAGCAGTTCTTC. Encoded protein: CASSLVGTSSYNEQFF.

This clonotype came up many times. The rearrangement joins TRBV10-3 to TRBJ2-2; perhaps TRBD2 as D (5 bases). V lost 10 bases, J lost 3 bases, and 18 bases lay in between. Germline assignment: CDR1 ENHRY and CDR2 SYGVKD. The CDR3 extends over 15 amino acids. CDR3 coding DNA: TGTGCCAGCAACGAGAGGGCCAGAGACACCGGGGAGCTGTTTTTT. The encoded protein is CASNERARDTGELFF.

Many counts were recorded for this clonotype. The rearrangement uses TRBV19 and TRBJ1-5, with 9 bases identical to TRBD1. This CDR3 is 20 amino acids long. With 5 bases clipped from V and 3 bases from J, the junction kept 20 bases outside the gene matches. Germline V lookup: CDR1 LNHDA, CDR2 SQIVND (reference sequence). CDR3 region: CASSGDGGVTTGGYNQPQHF. CDR3 nucleotide sequence: TGTGCCAGTAGTGGGGACGGGGGAGTAACCACAGGGGGCTACAATCAGCCCCAGCATTTT.